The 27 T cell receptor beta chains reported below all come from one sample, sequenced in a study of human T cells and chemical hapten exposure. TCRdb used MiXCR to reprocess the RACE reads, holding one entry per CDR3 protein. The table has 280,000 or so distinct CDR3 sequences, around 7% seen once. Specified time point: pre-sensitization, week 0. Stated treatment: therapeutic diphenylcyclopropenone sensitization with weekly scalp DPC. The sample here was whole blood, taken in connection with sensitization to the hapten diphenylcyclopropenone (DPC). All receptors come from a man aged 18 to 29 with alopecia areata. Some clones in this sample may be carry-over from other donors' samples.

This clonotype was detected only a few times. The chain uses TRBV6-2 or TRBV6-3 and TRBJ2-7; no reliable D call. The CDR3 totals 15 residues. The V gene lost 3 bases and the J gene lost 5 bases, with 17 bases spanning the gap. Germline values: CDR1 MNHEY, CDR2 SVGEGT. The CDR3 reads CASSYHPRFLNEQYF. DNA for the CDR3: TGTGCCAGCAGTTATCACCCGAGGTTTTTGAACGAGCAGTACTTC.

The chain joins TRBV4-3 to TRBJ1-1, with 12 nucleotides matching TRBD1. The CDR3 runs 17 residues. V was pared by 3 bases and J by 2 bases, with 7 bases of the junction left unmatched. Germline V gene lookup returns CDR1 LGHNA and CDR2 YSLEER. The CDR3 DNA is TGCGCCAGCAGCCATGGGACAGGGGGCCGTTATAACACTGAAGCTTTCTTT. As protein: CASSHGTGGRYNTEAFF.

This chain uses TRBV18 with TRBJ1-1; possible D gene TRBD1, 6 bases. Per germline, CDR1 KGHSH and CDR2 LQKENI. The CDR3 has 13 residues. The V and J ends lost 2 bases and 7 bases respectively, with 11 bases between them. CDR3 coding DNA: TGTGCCAGCTCACCAAGTAGGACAGATGAAGCTTTCTTT. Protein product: CASSPSRTDEAFF.

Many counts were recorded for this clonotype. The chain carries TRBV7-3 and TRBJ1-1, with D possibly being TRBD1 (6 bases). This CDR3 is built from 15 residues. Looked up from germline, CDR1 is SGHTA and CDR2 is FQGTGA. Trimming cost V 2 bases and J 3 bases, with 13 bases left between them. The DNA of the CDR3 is TGTGCCAGCAGCTTACTGGGGGGCGCGCACACTGAAGCTTTCTTT. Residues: CASSLLGGAHTEAFF.

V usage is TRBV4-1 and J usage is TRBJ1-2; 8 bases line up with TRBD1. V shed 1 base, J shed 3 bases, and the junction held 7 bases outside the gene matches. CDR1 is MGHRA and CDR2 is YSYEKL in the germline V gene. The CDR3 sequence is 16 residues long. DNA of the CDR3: TGCGCCAGCAGCCAAGGCGAGACAGGGGCGCACTATGGCTACACCTTC. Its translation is CASSQGETGAHYGYTF.

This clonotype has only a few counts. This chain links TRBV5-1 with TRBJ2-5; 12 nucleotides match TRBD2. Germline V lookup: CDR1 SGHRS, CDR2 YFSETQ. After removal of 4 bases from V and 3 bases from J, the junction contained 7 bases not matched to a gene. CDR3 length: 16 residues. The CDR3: CASSPGTSGSEETQYF. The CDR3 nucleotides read TGCGCCAGCAGCCCCGGGACTAGCGGGTCTGAAGAGACCCAGTACTTC.

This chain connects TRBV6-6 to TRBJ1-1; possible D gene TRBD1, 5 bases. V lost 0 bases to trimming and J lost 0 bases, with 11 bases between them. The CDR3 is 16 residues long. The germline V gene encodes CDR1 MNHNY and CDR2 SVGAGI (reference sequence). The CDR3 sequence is CASSYSNPGLNTEAFF. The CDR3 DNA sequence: TGTGCCAGCAGTTACTCGAATCCAGGGCTGAACACTGAAGCTTTCTTT.

The CDR3 here is CASSFWDEAFF. The CDR3, as DNA: TGTGCCAGCAGTTTTTGGGATGAAGCTTTCTTT. This chain uses TRBV28 with TRBJ1-1; no firm D call. From germline, CDR1 is MDHEN and CDR2 SYDVKM. The CDR3 is 11 residues long. Trimming pared 3 bases from V and 7 bases from J, leaving 6 bases between. Looking up the rest from reference TRBV28 and TRBJ1-1 gives the full variable domain: DVKVTQSSRYLVKRTGEKVFLECVQDMDHENMFWYRQDPGLGLRLIYFSYDVKMKEKGDIPEGYSVSREKKERFSLILESASTNQTSMYLCASSFWDEAFFGQGTRLTVV.

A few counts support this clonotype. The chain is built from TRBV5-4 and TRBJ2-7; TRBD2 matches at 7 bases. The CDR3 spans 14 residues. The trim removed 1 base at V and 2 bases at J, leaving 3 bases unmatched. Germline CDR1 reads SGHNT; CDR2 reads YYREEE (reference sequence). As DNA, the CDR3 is TGTGCCAGCAGCTTGACCGCGGGGGCCTACGAGCAGTACTTC. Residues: CASSLTAGAYEQYF. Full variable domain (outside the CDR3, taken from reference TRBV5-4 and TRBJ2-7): ETGVTQSPTHLIKTRGQQVTLRCSSQSGHNTVSWYQQALGQGPQFIFQYYREEENGRGNFPPRFSGLQFPNYSSELNVNALELDDSALYLCASSLTAGAYEQYFGPGTRLTVT.

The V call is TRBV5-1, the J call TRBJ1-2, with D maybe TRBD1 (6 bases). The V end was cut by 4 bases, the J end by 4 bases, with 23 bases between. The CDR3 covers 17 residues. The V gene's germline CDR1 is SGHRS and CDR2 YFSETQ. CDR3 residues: CASSPPEGEVPIYGYTF. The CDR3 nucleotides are TGCGCCAGCAGCCCTCCGGAGGGGGAGGTCCCCATCTATGGCTACACCTTC.

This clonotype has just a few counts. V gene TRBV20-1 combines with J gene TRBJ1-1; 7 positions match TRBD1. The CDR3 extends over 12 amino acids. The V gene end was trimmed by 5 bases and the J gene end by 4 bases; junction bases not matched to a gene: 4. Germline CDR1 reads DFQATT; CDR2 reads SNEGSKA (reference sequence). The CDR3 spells CSAGHRGTEAFF. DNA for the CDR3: TGCAGTGCTGGCCACAGGGGCACTGAAGCTTTCTTT.

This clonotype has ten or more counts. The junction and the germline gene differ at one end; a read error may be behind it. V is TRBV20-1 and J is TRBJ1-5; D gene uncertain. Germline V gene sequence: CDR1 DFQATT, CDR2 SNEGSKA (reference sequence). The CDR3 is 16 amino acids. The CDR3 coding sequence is TGCAGTGCAAGAGAGGCGGGCCGCTATAGCAATCAGCCCCAGCATTTT. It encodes CSAREAGRYSNQPQHF.

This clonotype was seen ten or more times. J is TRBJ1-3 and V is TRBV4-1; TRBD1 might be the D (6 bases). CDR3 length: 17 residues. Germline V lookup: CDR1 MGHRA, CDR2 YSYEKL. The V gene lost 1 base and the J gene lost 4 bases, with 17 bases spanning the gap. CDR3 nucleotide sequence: TGCGCCAGCAGCCAAGGCCGACAGGTAGAACCCGGAAACACCATATATTTT. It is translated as CASSQGRQVEPGNTIYF.

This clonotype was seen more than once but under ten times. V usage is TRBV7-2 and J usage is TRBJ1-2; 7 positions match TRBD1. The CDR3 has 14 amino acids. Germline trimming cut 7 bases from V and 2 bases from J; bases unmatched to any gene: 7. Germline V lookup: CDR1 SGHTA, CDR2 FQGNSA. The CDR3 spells CASTISTGNYGYTF. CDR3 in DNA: TGTGCCAGCACCATTTCGACAGGGAACTATGGCTACACCTTC.

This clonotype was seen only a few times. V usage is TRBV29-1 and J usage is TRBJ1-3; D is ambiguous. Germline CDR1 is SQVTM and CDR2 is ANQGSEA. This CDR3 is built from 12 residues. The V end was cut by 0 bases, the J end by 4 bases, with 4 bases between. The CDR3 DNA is TGCAGCGTTGAAGATCGAGGAAACACCATATATTTT. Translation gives CSVEDRGNTIYF. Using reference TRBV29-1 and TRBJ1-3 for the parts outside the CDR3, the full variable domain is SAVISQKPSRDICQRGTSLTIQCQVDSQVTMMFWYRQQPGQSLTLIATANQGSEATYESGFVIDKFPISRPNLTFSTLTVSNMSPEDSSIYLCSVEDRGNTIYFGEGSWLTVV.

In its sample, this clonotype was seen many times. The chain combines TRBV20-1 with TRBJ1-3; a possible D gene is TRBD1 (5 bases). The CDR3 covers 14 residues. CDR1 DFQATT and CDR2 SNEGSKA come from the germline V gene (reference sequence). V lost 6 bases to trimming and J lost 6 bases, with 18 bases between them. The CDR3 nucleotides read TGCAGTGCCCGCGGCGGGGCAGTCGAAAACACCATATATTTT. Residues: CSARGGAVENTIYF.

The CDR3 region is CASSPLRDNEQFF. The DNA for the CDR3 is TGTGCCAGCAGCCCGCTTAGGGACAATGAGCAGTTCTTC. V usage is TRBV7-7 and J usage is TRBJ2-1; D uncertain. Germline CDR1 SSHAT, CDR2 FNYEAQ (reference sequence). Between the trimmed V and J ends, which lost 5 bases and 5 bases, there was a span of 10 bases. CDR3 length: 13 residues.

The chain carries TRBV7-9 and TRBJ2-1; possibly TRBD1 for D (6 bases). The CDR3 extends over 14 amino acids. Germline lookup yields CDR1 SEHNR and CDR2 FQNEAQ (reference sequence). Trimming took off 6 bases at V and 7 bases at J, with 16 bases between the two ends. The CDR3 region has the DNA TGTGCCAGCAGATCCCTCCTAGGGGGAAATGAGCAGTTCTTC. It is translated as CASRSLLGGNEQFF. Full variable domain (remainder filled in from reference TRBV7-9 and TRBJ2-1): DTGVSQNPRHKITKRGQNVTFRCDPISEHNRLYWYRQTLGQGPEFLTYFQNEAQLEKSRLLSDRFSAERPKGSFSTLEIQRTEQGDSAMYLCASRSLLGGNEQFFGPGTRLTVL.

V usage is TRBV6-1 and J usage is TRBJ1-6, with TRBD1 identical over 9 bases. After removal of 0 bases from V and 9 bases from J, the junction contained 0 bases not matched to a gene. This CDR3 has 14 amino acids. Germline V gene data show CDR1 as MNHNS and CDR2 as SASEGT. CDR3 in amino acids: CASSEAQGASPLHF. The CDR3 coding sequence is TGTGCCAGCAGTGAAGCACAGGGGGCTTCACCCCTCCACTTT.

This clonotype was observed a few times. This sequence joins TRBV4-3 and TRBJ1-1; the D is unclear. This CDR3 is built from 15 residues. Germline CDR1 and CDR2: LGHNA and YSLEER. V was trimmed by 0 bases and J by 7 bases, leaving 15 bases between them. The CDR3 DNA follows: TGCGCCAGCAGCCAAGAAAACTCACGACATGTTGAAGCTTTCTTT. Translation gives CASSQENSRHVEAFF.

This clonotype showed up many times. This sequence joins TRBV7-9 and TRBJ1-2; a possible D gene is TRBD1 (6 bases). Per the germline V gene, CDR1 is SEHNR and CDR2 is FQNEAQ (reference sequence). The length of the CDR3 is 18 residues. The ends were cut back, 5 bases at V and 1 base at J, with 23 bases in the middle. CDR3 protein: CASSPRGGGREINYGYTF. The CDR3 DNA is TGTGCCAGCAGCCCCCGGGGTGGGGGGCGAGAGATTAACTATGGCTACACCTTC.

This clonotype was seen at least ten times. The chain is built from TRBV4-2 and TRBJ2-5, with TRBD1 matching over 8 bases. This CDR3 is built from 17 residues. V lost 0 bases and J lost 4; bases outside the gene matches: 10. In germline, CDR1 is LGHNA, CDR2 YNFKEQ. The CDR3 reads CASSQDVQTGVPETQYF. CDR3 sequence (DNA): TGTGCCAGCAGCCAAGATGTACAGACAGGGGTCCCAGAGACCCAGTACTTC.

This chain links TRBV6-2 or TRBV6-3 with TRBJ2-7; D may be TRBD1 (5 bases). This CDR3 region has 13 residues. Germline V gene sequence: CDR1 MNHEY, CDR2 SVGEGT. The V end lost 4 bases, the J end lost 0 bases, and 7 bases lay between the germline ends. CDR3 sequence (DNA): TGTGCCAGCAGTTTGACAGTCTCCTACGAGCAGTACGTC. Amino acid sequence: CASSLTVSYEQYV.

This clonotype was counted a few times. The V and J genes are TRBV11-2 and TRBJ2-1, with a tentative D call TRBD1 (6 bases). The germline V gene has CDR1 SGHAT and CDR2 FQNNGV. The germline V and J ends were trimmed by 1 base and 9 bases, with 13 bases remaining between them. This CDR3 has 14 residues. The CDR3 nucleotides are TGTGCCAGCAGCTTAGCCCGCACAGGGTCTGAGCAGTTCTTC. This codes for CASSLARTGSEQFF. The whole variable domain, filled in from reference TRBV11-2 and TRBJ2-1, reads EAGVAQSPRYKIIEKRQSVAFWCNPISGHATLYWYQQILGQGPKLLIQFQNNGVVDDSQLPKDRFSAERLKGVDSTLKIQPAKLEDSAVYLCASSLARTGSEQFFGPGTRLTVL.

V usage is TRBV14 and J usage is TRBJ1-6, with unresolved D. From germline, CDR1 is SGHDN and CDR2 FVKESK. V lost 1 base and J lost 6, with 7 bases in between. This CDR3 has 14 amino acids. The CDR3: CASSQVRGNSPLHF. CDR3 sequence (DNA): TGTGCCAGCAGCCAAGTCCGGGGTAATTCACCCCTCCACTTT.

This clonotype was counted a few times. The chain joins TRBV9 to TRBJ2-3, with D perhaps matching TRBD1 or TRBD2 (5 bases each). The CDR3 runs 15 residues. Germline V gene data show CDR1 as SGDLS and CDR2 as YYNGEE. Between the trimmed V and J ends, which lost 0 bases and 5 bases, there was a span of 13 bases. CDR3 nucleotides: TGTGCCAGCAGCGTAGAGGGAACTAGGGGAGATACGCAGTATTTT. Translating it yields CASSVEGTRGDTQYF.

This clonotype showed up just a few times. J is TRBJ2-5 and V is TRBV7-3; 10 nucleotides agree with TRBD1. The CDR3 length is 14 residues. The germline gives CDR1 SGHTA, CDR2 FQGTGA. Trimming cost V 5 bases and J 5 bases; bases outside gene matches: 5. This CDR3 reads CASSTDRGSETQYF. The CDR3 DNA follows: TGTGCCAGCAGCACGGACAGGGGGAGTGAGACCCAGTACTTC.